What follows describes a single T cell receptor beta chain. V shed 3 bases and J shed 11 bases, with 9 bases lying between them. CDR3 length: 12 amino acids. In germline, CDR1 is SGHKS, CDR2 YYEKEE (reference sequence). The sample is drawn from a study of T cell changes during pregnancy in multiple sclerosis. Sequencing was performed with immunoSEQ multiplex PCR; in TCRdb, only in-frame clones are kept and a portion is missing. This table has around 50,000 clones, 85% to 90% appearing once. The receptor was derived from a female donor with multiple sclerosis, enrolled in a pregnancy study. This chain uses TRBV5-5 with TRBJ1-6, with D uncertain. The sequencing used CD8+ T cells from peripheral blood mononuclear cells, collected in the second trimester of pregnancy. CDR3 residues: CASSSEGTPLHF. CDR3 DNA sequence: TGTGCCAGCAGCTCGGAGGGTACACCCCTCCACTTT.